This T cell receptor beta chain is from a study of T cell responses to AZD1222 COVID-19 vaccine (dated by TCRdb to about 2021). With regard to the full study: AZD1222 recipients with second doses at about 4 weeks or about 12 weeks were pooled, because spike-specific TCR depth and breadth did not differ between schedules. TCR sequencing covered 230 to 250 trial participants: 200 to 220 given two doses of AZD1222 and 26 given two doses of MenACWY control vaccine. Trial participants were enrolled by age into subgroups of 18-55, 56-69 and 70-plus years, and about 150, 27 and 61 TCR-sequenced participants, respectively, were included in these subgroups. Study-wide conclusions, independent of this receptor: In the small 56-69-year group, the increase in depth fell short of significance, most likely because of low power. After two AZD1222 doses, both the breadth and the depth of spike-specific TCRs were significantly higher than at day 0 and than in MenACWY recipients. Nearly half of unique spike-specific TCRs reportedly recognized epitopes outside regions mutated in the B.1.351 and B.1.1.7 variants. The vaccine-associated CD4 TCRs covered the entire spike protein, and the dominant responses fell in regions 160-218 and 743-854. Because no samples from the day 14 peak response were available, repertoires could be characterized only after the peak T cell response. Participants were mostly white British and included more females than males, and it was suggested by the authors that clonal diversity may have been underestimated. Conclusions about previously exposed vaccinees are limited, since just a handful of AZD1222 recipients were seropositive for SARS-CoV-2 at baseline.

The CDR3 regions of human TCRbeta chains were analyzed by immunosequencing. The paper's processing steps were these. Repertoire TCRs were matched against a reference library of SARS-CoV-2-specific TCRs generated with the MIRA antigen-specificity platform. Breadth was defined as the fraction of unique TCRs that were SARS-CoV-2-associated, and depth was defined as the fraction of total T cells that were SARS-CoV-2-associated. Using the MIRA data, each spike-specific TCR was mapped to the spike region that the TCR reacts to and placed in a CD4 or CD8 class. Log10-transformed breadth and depth values were compared by one-way ANOVA with Sidak's multiple comparisons tests. The source is immuneACCESS, and TCRdb retained only in-frame sequences with V and J called. Part of the clones is not carried over; for the studies checked, unresolved V genes explain less than half of this, and the remainder is unexplained. The V and J calls and clone size were taken over from that table, and D and trimming were inferred from the DNA. Across this sample there are tens of thousands of clones, with 60% to 85% seen only once. The ten largest clones take up roughly 6.6% of the sample.

The time point label corresponds to: baseline before first vaccination. Vaccinee samples came from UK trials COV001 and COV002, including a single-blind randomized controlled phase 2/3 trial of AZD1222 (ChAdOx1 nCoV-19) in healthy adults. For TCRbeta chain sequencing, PBMC samples were collected from trial participants at day 0 and at day 28 after the second dose. From its cysteine to its phenylalanine, the CDR3 spans 15 amino acids. Only CDR3 DNA remains: 45 bases, in frame from the first base. The germline V and J ends show losses of 6 bases and 6 bases respectively, and no gene match explains 9 bases of the junction. The germline V gene yields MDHEN for CDR1 and SYDVKM for CDR2. Points on this clone: What this receptor recognizes is not known. No base quality information exists; no much larger clone differs at one position.

The receptor was isolated from an adult in good health. The rearranged chain carries TRBV28 and TRBJ2-2, and TRBD1 matches 8 of the central bases. The sequencing here drew on peripheral blood, taken on day 0 of AZD1222 vaccination. The DNA sequence is TGTGCCAGCAGCCTTGACCCAGGGGGCCCCGGGGAGCTGTTTTTT. It is translated as CASSLDPGGPGELFF.